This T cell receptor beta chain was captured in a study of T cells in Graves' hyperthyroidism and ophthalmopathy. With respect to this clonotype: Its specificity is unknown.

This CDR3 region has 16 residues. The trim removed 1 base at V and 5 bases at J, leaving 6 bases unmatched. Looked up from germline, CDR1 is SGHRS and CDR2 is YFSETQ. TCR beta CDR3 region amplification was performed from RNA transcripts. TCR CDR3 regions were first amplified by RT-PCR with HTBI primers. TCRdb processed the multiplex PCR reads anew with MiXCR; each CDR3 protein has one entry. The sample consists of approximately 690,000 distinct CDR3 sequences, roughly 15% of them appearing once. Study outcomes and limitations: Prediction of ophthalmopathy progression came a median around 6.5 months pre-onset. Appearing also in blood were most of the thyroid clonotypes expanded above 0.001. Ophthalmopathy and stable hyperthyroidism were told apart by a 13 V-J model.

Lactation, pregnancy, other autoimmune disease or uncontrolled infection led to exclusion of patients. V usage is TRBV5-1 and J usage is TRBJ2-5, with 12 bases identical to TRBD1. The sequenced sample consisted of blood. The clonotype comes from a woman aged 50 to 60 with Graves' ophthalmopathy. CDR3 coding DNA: TGCGCCAGCAGCTTGAACGGGGACAGGGGGCATGAGACCCAGTACTTC. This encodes CASSLNGDRGHETQYF.